This T cell receptor (beta chain) was identified in a study of T cell responses to AZD1222 COVID-19 vaccine. Only in-frame clones appear in the TCRdb table, and some are missing; sequencing was by immunoSEQ multiplex PCR. The sample carries around 110,000 clones, 70% to 90% recorded once. In regard to this clone: The antigen is unknown.

Study findings and constraints: Repertoire sampling happened only post peak T cell response. Spike-spanning, vaccine-associated CD4 TCRs were dominant at 160-218 and 743-854. Compared with day 0, the breadth and depth of the Spike-specific TCR repertoire rose significantly after two doses of AZD1222. Mostly white British, mostly female donors; authors suggested clonal diversity may be underestimated.

Germline V gene data show CDR1 as SGHVS and CDR2 as FQNEAQ. The CDR3 contains 14 residues. Trimming cost V 7 bases and J 3 bases; bases outside gene matches: 8. Specimen: peripheral blood, collected on day 0 of MenACWY control vaccination. This chain joins TRBV7-8 and TRBJ1-1, with 7 bases identical to TRBD1. The TCR comes from an adult in good health. The CDR3 coding sequence is TGTGCCAGCAACCAGGGGGGAAGGGACACTGAAGCTTTCTTT. Residues: CASNQGGRDTEAFF.